Listed below are T cell receptor beta chains from one sample, sequenced in a study of blood T cells in healthy people across ages. From the 5' RACE reads, TCRdb called clonotypes with MiXCR, one entry per CDR3 protein. The sample has around 900,000 distinct CDR3 sequences; 51% are singletons. Material: blood. The receptors stem from a woman aged 60-70 years in good health. CDR3s include the opening cysteine and the closing phenylalanine or tryptophan. Each record gives: D gene, V gene, CDR3 length, J gene, clone size, CDR3 DNA, CDR3 protein. A D gene is named only where the DNA matches it firmly. Some rows mark clone size as missing; the rest say once, few, many or name a class of expanded clone.

.,TRBV7-2,14,TRBJ2-1,.,TGTGCCAGCAGCTCCCAGCGGGTCTACAATGAGCAGTTCTTC,CASSSQRVYNEQFF
TRBD2,TRBV7-2,14,TRBJ2-3,.,TGTGCCAGCAGCTGGGGAGGGCGTACAGATACGCAGTATTTT,CASSWGGRTDTQYF
TRBD2,TRBV7-8,18,TRBJ2-3,.,TGTGCCAGCAGCACCCCATCTAGCGGGAGGACCTACACAGATACGCAGTATTTT,CASSTPSSGRTYTDTQYF
.,TRBV7-9,14,TRBJ2-7,.,TGTGCCAGCAGCTTAGGTGTGTTGGGATACGAGCAGTACTTC,CASSLGVLGYEQYF
TRBD1,TRBV4-1,15,TRBJ1-5,.,TGCGCCAGCAGCCAAACAGGGGGTCAGAGGCAGCCCCAGCATTTT,CASSQTGGQRQPQHF
TRBD2,TRBV7-9,18,TRBJ2-5,once,TGTGCCAGCAGCTTAGCACTAGCGGGAAGGCGGAAACAAGGGACCCAGTACTTC,CASSLALAGRRKQGTQYF
.,TRBV20-1,14,TRBJ1-2,.,TGCAGTGCTAGAGAGACAGAAGCTAACTATAGCTACACCTTC,CSARETEANYSYTF
.,TRBV20-1,13,TRBJ2-7,.,TGCAGTGCTATGGCCCAAGCCTCCTACGAGCAGTACTTC,CSAMAQASYEQYF
.,TRBV11-3,15,TRBJ2-7,.,TGTGCCAGCAGCTTAGGGGCGGACCGCTCCTACGAGCAGTACTTC,CASSLGADRSYEQYF
.,TRBV12-3/TRBV12-4,14,TRBJ1-5,few,TGTGCCAGCAGTTGGGGGAAGAGCAATCAGCCCCAGCATTTT,CASSWGKSNQPQHF
TRBD1,TRBV10-3,16,TRBJ1-5,few,TGTGCCATCAGTACAGGGGGTGTGGGGCTACATCAGCCCCAGCATTTT,CAISTGGVGLHQPQHF
TRBD2,TRBV6-5,13,TRBJ2-5,.,TGTGCCAGCGGGGGGAGGGTAGGGGAGACCCAGTACTTC,CASGGRVGETQYF
TRBD2,TRBV2,18,TRBJ2-7,.,TGTGCCAGCATCGAAGATGGGGTAGCGGGAGGCCTATCCTACGAGCAGTACTTC,CASIEDGVAGGLSYEQYF
TRBD2,TRBV29-1,13,TRBJ2-1,few,TGCAGCGTACCGAGCGGGAGCGGCAATGAGCAGTTCTTC,CSVPSGSGNEQFF
.,TRBV7-9,16,TRBJ2-2,.,TGTGCCAGCAGCTTATCTGTATCCAGGGACACCGGGGAGCTGTTTTTT,CASSLSVSRDTGELFF
.,TRBV29-1,15,TRBJ2-7,.,TGCAGCGGTCCGACAGGTTCCTTTAGCTCCTACGAGCAGTACTTC,CSGPTGSFSSYEQYF
.,TRBV20-1,16,TRBJ2-5,.,TGCAGTGCTCCCAAAGGAGGGACGAACCCCCAAGAGACCCAGTACTTC,CSAPKGGTNPQETQYF
TRBD1,TRBV20-1,14,TRBJ1-2,.,TGCAGTGCTAGGGACAGGAGTCGAATTGATGGCTACACCTTC,CSARDRSRIDGYTF
.,TRBV20-1,16,TRBJ2-5,.,TGCAGTGCTAGAGATGTAGCAGGACTGCTTCAAGAGACCCAGTACTTC,CSARDVAGLLQETQYF
.,TRBV20-1,15,TRBJ2-1,.,TGCAGTGCTAGAGATGATCGGCGACTCTACAATGAGCAGTTCTTC,CSARDDRRLYNEQFF
TRBD2,TRBV3-1,16,TRBJ2-7,few,TGTGCCAGCAGCCAGGGTAGACGGACTAGCTCCTACGAGCAGTACTTC,CASSQGRRTSSYEQYF
TRBD2,TRBV20-1,13,TRBJ2-1,.,TGCAGTGCTAGTAGCGGGACAAGAAATGAGCAGTTCTTC,CSASSGTRNEQFF
.,TRBV7-6,12,TRBJ2-5,many,TGTGCCAGCAGCTTAGTCATGCAGACCCAGTACTTC,CASSLVMQTQYF
.,TRBV4-2,15,TRBJ2-7,.,TGTGCCAGCAGCCAAGACCTCAGGGGTCGGTACGAGCAGTACTTC,CASSQDLRGRYEQYF
.,TRBV27,15,TRBJ2-1,few,TGTGCCAGCAGTTTCATCAGGGCCCTCTACAATGAGCAGTTCTTC,CASSFIRALYNEQFF
.,TRBV7-2,14,TRBJ2-7,.,TGTGCCAGCAGCCGTTTTACGGGGGCCTACGAGCAGTACTTC,CASSRFTGAYEQYF
TRBD2,TRBV29-1,16,TRBJ2-7,.,TGCAGCGTTGAAGGGGCTAGCGGAGCCTCCTACAATGAGCAGTACTTC,CSVEGASGASYNEQYF
.,TRBV20-1,15,TRBJ2-3,.,TGCATCAACCGCCCGGGACTGACTTCCGCAGATACGCAGTATTTT,CINRPGLTSADTQYF
.,TRBV3-1,13,TRBJ2-5,.,TGTGCCAGCAGCCACCGGGGCCCAGAGACCCAGTACTTC,CASSHRGPETQYF
.,TRBV20-1,10,TRBJ2-5,.,TGCAGTGCTAGAGGAGGGACCCAGTACTTC,CSARGGTQYF
.,TRBV7-2,9,TRBJ2-3,many,TGTGCCAGCAGGGATACGCAGTATTTT,CASRDTQYF
TRBD1,TRBV2,15,TRBJ2-1,.,TGTGCCAGCAGTCGGGACAGGGGTTCCTACAATGAGCAGTTCTTC,CASSRDRGSYNEQFF
.,TRBV27,17,TRBJ2-1,.,TGTGCCAGCAGTTTATTCGTTACTAGCACGACCTACAATGAGCAGTTCTTC,CASSLFVTSTTYNEQFF
.,TRBV28,15,TRBJ2-1,few,TGTGCCAGCAGTGTAAGGACTACGAGGAACAATGAGCAGTTCTTC,CASSVRTTRNNEQFF
.,TRBV5-1,18,TRBJ1-2,.,TGCGCCAGCAGCTTGGCCGGGGGGCGGCGTAGTGTCGGCTATGGCTACACCTTC,CASSLAGGRRSVGYGYTF
TRBD2,TRBV30,15,TRBJ2-1,.,TGTGCCTGGGCCACAGGACTAGCGGTCTACAATGAGCAGTTCTTC,CAWATGLAVYNEQFF
.,TRBV29-1,13,TRBJ1-2,.,TGCAGCGTTGAAGATCTTCGGGGAAATGGCTACACCTTC,CSVEDLRGNGYTF
TRBD1,TRBV7-9,14,TRBJ1-5,.,TGTGCCAGCAGCTTACAGGGGGCAGATCAGCCCCAGCATTTT,CASSLQGADQPQHF
.,TRBV24-1,15,TRBJ2-5,.,TGTGCCACCAGCGGGAACGAGGCGGCGCAAGAGACCCAGTACTTC,CATSGNEAAQETQYF
TRBD1,TRBV9,18,TRBJ2-6,.,TGTGCCAGCAGCGTAGGGGACAGAGCTTCCTCTGGGGCCAACGTCCTGACTTTC,CASSVGDRASSGANVLTF
TRBD2,TRBV29-1,15,TRBJ2-5,few,TGCAGCGTTGCAGGTCTAGCGGGAGATCGGGAGACCCAGTACTTC,CSVAGLAGDRETQYF
TRBD2,TRBV5-1,14,TRBJ2-1,.,TGCGCCAGCAGCTTGGAGGCTAGCGGCAATGAGCAGTTCTTC,CASSLEASGNEQFF
.,TRBV28,15,TRBJ2-3,.,TGTGCCAGCAGTAGTACCAGAGGGCACACAGATACGCAGTATTTT,CASSSTRGHTDTQYF
.,TRBV29-1,16,TRBJ2-6,few,TGCAGCGTTTCTTTTGGACGTGGTCCTGGGGCCAACGTCCTGACTTTC,CSVSFGRGPGANVLTF
TRBD2,TRBV20-1,15,TRBJ2-1,.,TGCAGTGCTAGGAGGGCGGGGGAATCCTACAATGAGCAGTTCTTC,CSARRAGESYNEQFF
TRBD1,TRBV28,13,TRBJ2-3,once,TGTGCCATCCAGCAGGGGGCGCGAGATACGCAGTATTTT,CAIQQGARDTQYF
TRBD1,TRBV20-1,17,TRBJ1-5,.,TGCAGTGCCACGGACAGGGGTGGACTCTATAGCAATCAGCCCCAGCATTTT,CSATDRGGLYSNQPQHF
.,TRBV28,13,TRBJ2-3,few,TGTGCCAGCACCCCTCGGAACACAGATACGCAGTATTTT,CASTPRNTDTQYF
.,TRBV28,15,TRBJ2-7,.,TGTGCCAGCAGTTTAGACCGCGCAGGCTCCTACGAGCGGTACTTC,CASSLDRAGSYERYF
TRBD2,TRBV9,15,TRBJ2-3,.,TGTGCCAGCAGCGTAGTGACTAGCGGGATAGATACGCAGTATTTT,CASSVVTSGIDTQYF
.,TRBV4-1,15,TRBJ2-5,.,TGCGCCAGCAGCCAAGTGCACAGGGGGGGTGAGACCCAGTACTTC,CASSQVHRGGETQYF
.,TRBV16,15,TRBJ1-4,.,TGTGCCAGCAGCCAATCTGGTGTCGGCGGTGAAAAACTGTTTTTT,CASSQSGVGGEKLFF
.,TRBV7-8,15,TRBJ2-7,.,TGTGCCAGCAGCTTAGTGGGTAGTCAGACCTACGAGCAGTACTTC,CASSLVGSQTYEQYF